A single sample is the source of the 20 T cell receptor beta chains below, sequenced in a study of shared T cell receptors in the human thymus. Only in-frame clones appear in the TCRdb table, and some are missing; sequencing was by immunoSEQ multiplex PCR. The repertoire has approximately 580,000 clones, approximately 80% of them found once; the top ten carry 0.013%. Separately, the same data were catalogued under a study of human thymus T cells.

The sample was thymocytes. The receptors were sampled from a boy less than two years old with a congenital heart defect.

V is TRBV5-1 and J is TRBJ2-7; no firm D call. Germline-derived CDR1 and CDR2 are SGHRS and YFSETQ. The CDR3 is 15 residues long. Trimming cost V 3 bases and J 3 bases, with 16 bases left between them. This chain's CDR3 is CASSSTATGFYEQYF. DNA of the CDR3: TGCGCCAGCAGCTCCACCGCGACGGGTTTCTACGAGCAGTACTTC.

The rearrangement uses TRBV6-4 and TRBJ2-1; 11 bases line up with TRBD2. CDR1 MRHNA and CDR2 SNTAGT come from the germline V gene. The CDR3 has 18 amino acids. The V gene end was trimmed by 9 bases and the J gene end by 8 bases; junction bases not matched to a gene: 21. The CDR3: CARPGTTKTSGDLDEQFF. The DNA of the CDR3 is TGTGCCAGACCCGGGACAACAAAGACTAGCGGGGACTTAGATGAGCAGTTCTTC.

CDR3 amino acids: CASSDLAEPPDTQYF. Written as DNA, the CDR3 is TGCGCCAGCAGTGATTTAGCGGAGCCCCCAGATACGCAGTATTTT. The chain employs TRBV10-2 and TRBJ2-3, with D possibly matching TRBD2 (6 bases). This CDR3 region has 15 residues. The germline CDR1 and CDR2 sequences are WSHSY and SAAADI. V was pared by 3 bases and J by 4 bases, with 14 bases between.

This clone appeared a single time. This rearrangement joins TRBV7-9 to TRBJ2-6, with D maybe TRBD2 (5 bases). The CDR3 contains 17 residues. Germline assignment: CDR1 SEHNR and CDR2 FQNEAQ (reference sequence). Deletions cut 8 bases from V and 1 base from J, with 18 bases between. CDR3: CASLSGEGQSGANVLTF. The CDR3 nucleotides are TGTGCCAGCCTCTCCGGCGAGGGTCAGTCTGGGGCCAACGTCCTGACTTTC.

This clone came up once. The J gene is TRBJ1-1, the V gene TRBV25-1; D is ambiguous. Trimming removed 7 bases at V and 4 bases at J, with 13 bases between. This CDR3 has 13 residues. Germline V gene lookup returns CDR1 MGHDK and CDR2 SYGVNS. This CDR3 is CASTSEGTTEAFF. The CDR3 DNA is TGTGCCAGCACCTCCGAGGGCACCACTGAAGCTTTCTTT.

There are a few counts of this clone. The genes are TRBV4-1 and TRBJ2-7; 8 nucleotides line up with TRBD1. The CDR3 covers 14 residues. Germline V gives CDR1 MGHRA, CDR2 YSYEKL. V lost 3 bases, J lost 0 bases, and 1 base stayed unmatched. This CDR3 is CASSQDRDSYEQYF. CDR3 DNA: TGCGCCAGCAGCCAGGACAGGGACTCCTACGAGCAGTACTTC.

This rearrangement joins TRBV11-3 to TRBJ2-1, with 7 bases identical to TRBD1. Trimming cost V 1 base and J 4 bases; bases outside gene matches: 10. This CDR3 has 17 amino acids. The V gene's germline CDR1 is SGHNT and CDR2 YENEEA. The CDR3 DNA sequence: TGTGCCAGCAGCTTAGGACGGGCCGGGACAGCTTACAATGAGCAGTTCTTC. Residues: CASSLGRAGTAYNEQFF.

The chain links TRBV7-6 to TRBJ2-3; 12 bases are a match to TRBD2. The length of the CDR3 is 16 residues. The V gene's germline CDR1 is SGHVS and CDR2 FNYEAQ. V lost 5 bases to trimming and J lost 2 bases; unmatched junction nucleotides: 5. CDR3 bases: TGTGCCAGCAGCCCCGGACTAGCGGGGAACACAGATACGCAGTATTTT. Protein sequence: CASSPGLAGNTDTQYF.

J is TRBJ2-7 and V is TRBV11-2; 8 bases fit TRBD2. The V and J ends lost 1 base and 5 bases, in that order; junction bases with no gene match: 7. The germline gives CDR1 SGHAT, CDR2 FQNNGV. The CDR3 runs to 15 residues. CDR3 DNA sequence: TGTGCCAGCAGCTTAGCGGGTAGCGGGATCCACGAGCAGTACTTC. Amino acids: CASSLAGSGIHEQYF.

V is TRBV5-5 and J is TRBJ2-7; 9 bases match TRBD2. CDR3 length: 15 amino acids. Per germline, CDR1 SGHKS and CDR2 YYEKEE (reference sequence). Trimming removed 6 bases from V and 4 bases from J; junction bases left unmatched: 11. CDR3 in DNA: TGTGCCAGCACCGGGGGAATAGCGGGAGTGTACGAGCAGTACTTC. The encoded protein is CASTGGIAGVYEQYF.

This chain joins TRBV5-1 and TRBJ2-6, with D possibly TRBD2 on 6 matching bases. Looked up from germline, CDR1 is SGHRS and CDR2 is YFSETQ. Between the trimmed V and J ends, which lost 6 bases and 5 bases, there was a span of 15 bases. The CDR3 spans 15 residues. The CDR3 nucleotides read TGCGCCAGCACCGAAGGAGGGAGACGGGCCAACGTCCTGACTTTC. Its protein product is CASTEGGRRANVLTF.

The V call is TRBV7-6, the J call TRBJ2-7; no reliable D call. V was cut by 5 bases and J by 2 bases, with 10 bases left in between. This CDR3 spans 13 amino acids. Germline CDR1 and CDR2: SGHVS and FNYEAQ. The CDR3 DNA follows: TGTGCCAGCAGCCCCAGACGGGCCTACGAGCAGTACTTC. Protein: CASSPRRAYEQYF.

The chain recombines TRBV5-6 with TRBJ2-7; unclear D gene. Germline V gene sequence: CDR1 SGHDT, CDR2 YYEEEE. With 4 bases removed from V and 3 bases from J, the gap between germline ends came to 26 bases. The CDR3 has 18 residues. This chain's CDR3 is CASSPKPGAASPVYEQYF. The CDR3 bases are TGTGCCAGCAGCCCCAAACCGGGTGCTGCCTCACCGGTCTACGAGCAGTACTTC.

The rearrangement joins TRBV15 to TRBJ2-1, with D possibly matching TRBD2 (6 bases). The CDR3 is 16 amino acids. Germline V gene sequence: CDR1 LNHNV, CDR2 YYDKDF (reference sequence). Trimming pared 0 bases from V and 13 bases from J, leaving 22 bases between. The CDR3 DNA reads TGTGCCACCAGCAGAGATCTTGGGAAAACGGACTATCCACAGTTCTTC. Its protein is CATSRDLGKTDYPQFF.

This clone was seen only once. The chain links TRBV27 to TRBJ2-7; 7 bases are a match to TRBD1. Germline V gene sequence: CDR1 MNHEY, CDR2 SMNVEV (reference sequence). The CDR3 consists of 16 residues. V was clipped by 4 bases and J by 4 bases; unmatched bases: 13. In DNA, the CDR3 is TGTGCCAGCAGTTCACCCGGGACAGCCTACCCTTACGAGCAGTACTTC. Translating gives CASSSPGTAYPYEQYF.

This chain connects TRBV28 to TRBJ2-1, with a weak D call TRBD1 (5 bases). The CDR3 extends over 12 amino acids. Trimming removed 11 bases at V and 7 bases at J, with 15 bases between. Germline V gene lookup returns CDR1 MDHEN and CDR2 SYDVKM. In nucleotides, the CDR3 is TGTGCCGCCAGCAAGGGGCGAAATGAGCAGTTCTTC. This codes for CAASKGRNEQFF.

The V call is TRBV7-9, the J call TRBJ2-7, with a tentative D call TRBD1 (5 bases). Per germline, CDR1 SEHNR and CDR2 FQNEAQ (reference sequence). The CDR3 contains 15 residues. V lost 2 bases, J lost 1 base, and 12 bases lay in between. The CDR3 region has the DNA TGTGCCAGCAGCTTAATTAACGACAGTTCCTACGAGCAGTACTTC. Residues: CASSLINDSSYEQYF.

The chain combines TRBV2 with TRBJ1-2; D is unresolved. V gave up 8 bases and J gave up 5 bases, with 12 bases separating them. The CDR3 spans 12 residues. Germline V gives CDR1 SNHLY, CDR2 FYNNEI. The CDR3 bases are TGTGCCAGCTACGGGTCTTATTATGGCTACACCTTC. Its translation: CASYGSYYGYTF.

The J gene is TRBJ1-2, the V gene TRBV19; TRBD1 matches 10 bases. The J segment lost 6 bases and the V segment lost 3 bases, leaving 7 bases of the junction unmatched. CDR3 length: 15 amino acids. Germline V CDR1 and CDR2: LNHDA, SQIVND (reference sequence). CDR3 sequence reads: CASSITSGTGDGYTF. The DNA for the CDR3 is TGTGCCAGTAGTATCACCTCCGGGACAGGGGATGGCTACACCTTC.

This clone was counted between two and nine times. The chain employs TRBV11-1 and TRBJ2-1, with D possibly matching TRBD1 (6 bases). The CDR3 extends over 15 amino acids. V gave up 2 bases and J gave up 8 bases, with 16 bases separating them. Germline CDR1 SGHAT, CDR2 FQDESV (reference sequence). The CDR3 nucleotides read TGTGCCAGCAGCTTAAAGGGGATGGACAGCGATGAGCAGTTCTTC. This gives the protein CASSLKGMDSDEQFF. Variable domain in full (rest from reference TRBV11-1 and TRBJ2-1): EAEVAQSPRYKITEKSQAVAFWCDPISGHATLYWYRQILGQGPELLVQFQDESVVDDSQLPKDRFSAERLKGVDSTLKIQPAELGDSAMYLCASSLKGMDSDEQFFGPGTRLTVL.